This paragraph reports one T cell receptor (beta chain). The entry originates in a study of blood T cell repertoires in COVID-19. For the study at large: Spain, Italy and the United States supplied samples that represented acute and convalescent COVID-19. Sample material is recorded as cDNA or gDNA derived from T cells, B-cell-depleted T cells, or PBMCs.

In the original processing: Researchers report that nucleated cell counts were estimated from reference gene primer amplification. Measured with immunoSEQ multiplex PCR; TCRdb has only the in-frame clones, and not every one. V and J calls and clone size are those listed in that table; D and trimming were worked out from the DNA. Among about 73,000 clones listed, more than 70% were seen once. This CDR3 has 12 residues. V lost 5 bases, J lost 3 bases, and 3 bases stayed unmatched. From germline, CDR1 is SQVTM and CDR2 ANQGSEA. A Seattle source enrolled patients during active infection and followed them longitudinally.

Sequenced input: peripheral blood. The chain joins TRBV29-1 to TRBJ2-7; 8 nucleotides align to TRBD2. This receptor was obtained from a man in his 70s with COVID-19, enrolled during active disease. The CDR3 loop reads CSVTAGGYEQYF. In nucleotides, the CDR3 is TGCAGCGTTACGGCGGGAGGCTACGAGCAGTACTTC.